This record concerns one T cell receptor (beta chain) sequence. The antigen is unknown. This record comes from a study of blood T cells in healthy people across ages. General study results and limits: Since the PBMCs were unsorted, naive and antigen-experienced cells could not be conclusively compared.

V lost 2 bases to trimming and J lost 16 bases, with 14 bases between them. The germline V gene has CDR1 SGHTA and CDR2 FQGNSA. This CDR3 comprises 12 residues. A second 7 to 11 cycle PCR used barcoded and J-beta primers. Through a template-switch adaptor with 12 random nucleotides, each cDNA molecule received a tag. TCRdb used MiXCR to reprocess the 5' RACE reads, holding one entry per CDR3 protein. The table includes around 520,000 distinct CDR3 sequences, roughly a quarter detected once. These same data were also listed under a study on T cells of mothers and their children.

V is TRBV7-2 and J is TRBJ1-4; no clear D. This clonotype was sampled from a boy aged 2-15 years in good health. Sample: blood. The CDR3 region is CASSLMGNSPFF. The CDR3 DNA is TGTGCCAGCAGCTTAATGGGGAATAGTCCGTTTTTT.